This T cell receptor (beta chain) was found in a study of CD4+ T cells in melanoma. General study results and limits: Diverse differentiation states were reported for melanoma neoantigen-specific CD4+ T cells.

The data were produced by immunoSEQ multiplex PCR, yet TCRdb's version contains in-frame clones alone and is incomplete. The table records tens of thousands of clones, over 60% of them present only once. In regard to this clone: Its specificity is unknown.

Germline CDR1 SGHTA, CDR2 FQGNSA. The length of the CDR3 is 14 residues. Trimming took 5 bases from V and 6 from J; bases not matched to a gene: 5. The V gene is TRBV7-2, the J gene TRBJ2-5; the match to TRBD2 covers 11 bases. This receptor was taken from a human donor with melanoma. The specimen sequenced was tumor tissue. The CDR3: CASSEGLAAKTQYF. For the CDR3, the DNA is TGTGCCAGCAGCGAGGGACTAGCGGCGAAGACCCAGTACTTC.